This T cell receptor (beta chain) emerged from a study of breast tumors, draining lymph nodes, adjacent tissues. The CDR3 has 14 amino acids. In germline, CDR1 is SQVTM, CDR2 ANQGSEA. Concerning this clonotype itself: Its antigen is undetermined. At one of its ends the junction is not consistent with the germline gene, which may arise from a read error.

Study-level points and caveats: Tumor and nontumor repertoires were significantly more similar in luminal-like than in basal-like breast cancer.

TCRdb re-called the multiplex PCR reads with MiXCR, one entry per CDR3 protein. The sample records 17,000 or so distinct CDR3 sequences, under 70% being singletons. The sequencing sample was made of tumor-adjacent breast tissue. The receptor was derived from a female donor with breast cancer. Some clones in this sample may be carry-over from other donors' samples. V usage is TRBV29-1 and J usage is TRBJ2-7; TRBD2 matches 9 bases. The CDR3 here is CSVVGAGGADEQDF. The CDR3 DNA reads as TGCAGCGTTGTAGGAGCGGGAGGTGCCGACGAGCAGGACTTC.